These 19 T cell receptor beta chains came from one sample sequenced in a study of blood T cell repertoires in COVID-19. TCRdb's copy holds only in-frame clones and misses some; the assay was immunoSEQ multiplex PCR. The profile shows 70,000 or so clones, roughly 88% of them singletons. Sample: peripheral blood. These receptor sequences come from a man aged 80 or over with active or convalescent COVID-19.

The chain employs TRBV3-1 (or the pseudogene TRBV3-2) and TRBJ1-6; D is ambiguous. V was clipped by 1 base and J by 7 bases, with 5 bases between them. Germline V CDR1 and CDR2: LGHDT, YNNKEL (reference sequence). This CDR3 has 13 residues. Here the CDR3 DNA reads TGTGCCAGCAGCCAAGCCAGAAATTCACCCCTCCACTTT. Translation gives CASSQARNSPLHF.

The chain links TRBV19 to TRBJ2-2; 9 bases align to TRBD1. This CDR3 has 16 residues. The ends lost 6 bases at V and 1 base at J; junction bases unmatched: 6. Germline CDR1 and CDR2: LNHDA and SQIVND (reference sequence). DNA of the CDR3: TGTGCCAGTAGCCAGCACAGGGGGCGGAACACCGGGGAGCTGTTTTTT. Amino acids: CASSQHRGRNTGELFF.

The J gene is TRBJ2-1, the V gene TRBV7-2; possibly TRBD2 for D (7 bases). The germline V and J ends were trimmed by 1 base and 9 bases, with 13 bases remaining between them. CDR3 length equals 14 residues. Germline CDR1 is SGHTA and CDR2 is FQGNSA. DNA of the CDR3: TGTGCCAGCAGCTTAGGTCCGGGGGGCGGTGAGCAGTTCTTC. Amino acids: CASSLGPGGGEQFF.

The chain combines TRBV7-9 with TRBJ1-5; no clear D gene. Looked up from germline, CDR1 is SEHNR and CDR2 is FQNEAQ (reference sequence). V lost 6 bases to trimming and J lost 7 bases, with 13 bases between them. This CDR3 is 13 amino acids long. CDR3 in amino acids: CASSLDFSQPQHF. CDR3 in DNA: TGTGCCAGCAGTCTCGACTTCTCCCAGCCCCAGCATTTT.

The chain joins TRBV5-6 to TRBJ2-5; D might be TRBD1 (6 bases). Trimming removed 1 base from V and 0 bases from J, with 10 bases in between. This CDR3 has 15 amino acids. Germline values: CDR1 SGHDT, CDR2 YYEEEE. The CDR3 is CASSLPTGNQETQYF. DNA of the CDR3: TGTGCCAGCAGCTTGCCCACAGGGAACCAAGAGACCCAGTACTTC.

This chain links TRBV28 with TRBJ1-5; 7 bases are shared with TRBD1. In germline, CDR1 is MDHEN, CDR2 SYDVKM. V was pared by 6 bases and J by 5 bases, with 4 bases of the junction left unmatched. CDR3 length: 13 residues. CDR3 sequence (DNA): TGTGCCAGCAGACTCACAGGGGATCAGCCCCAGCATTTT. Translated: CASRLTGDQPQHF.

This clone has only a few counts. The chain employs TRBV5-1 and TRBJ2-5; possibly TRBD2 for D (5 bases). The V and J ends lost 2 bases and 5 bases respectively, with 13 bases between them. This CDR3 spans 14 amino acids. Looked up from germline, CDR1 is SGHRS and CDR2 is YFSETQ. The CDR3 spells CASSFRDPRETQYF. The CDR3 nucleotides read TGCGCCAGCAGCTTCCGGGATCCTCGGGAGACCCAGTACTTC.

For the CDR3, the DNA is TGCGCCAGCAGCTTGGCAGGGGGTGCCTACAATGAGCAGTTCTTC. Translation gives CASSLAGGAYNEQFF. V usage is TRBV5-1 and J usage is TRBJ2-1; 7 bases fit TRBD1. With 0 bases clipped from V and 2 bases from J, the junction kept 2 bases outside the gene matches. Germline assignment: CDR1 SGHRS and CDR2 YFSETQ. This CDR3 region has 15 residues.

This clone has only one observation. This chain joins TRBV7-2 and TRBJ1-5; D uncertain. The CDR3 runs to 13 residues. V was trimmed by 4 bases and J by 2 bases, leaving 6 bases between them. Germline loops: CDR1 SGHTA, CDR2 FQGNSA. CDR3 protein: CASSSIGNQPQHF. The CDR3 DNA sequence: TGTGCCAGCAGCTCTATCGGCAATCAGCCCCAGCATTTT.

The chain joins TRBV2 to TRBJ1-1; 8 positions match TRBD1. From germline, CDR1 is SNHLY and CDR2 FYNNEI. The V gene end was trimmed by 8 bases and the J gene end by 2 bases; junction bases not matched to a gene: 7. This CDR3 is 14 amino acids long. The CDR3 nucleotides are TGTGCCAGCTTCCAGGGGGCTGGAAACACTGAAGCTTTCTTT. This sequence encodes CASFQGAGNTEAFF.

Comment on this clone: One end of the junction varies from germline; a read error may be responsible. The chain combines TRBV6-5 with TRBJ2-7; 9 bases are shared with TRBD1. This CDR3 contains 14 residues. Germline V lookup: CDR1 MNHEY, CDR2 SVGAGI. DNA for the CDR3: TGTGCCAGTTCCCCCGGGACAGGGATCTTAGGCTTGAACTTC. It yields the protein CASSPGTGILGLNF.

In DNA, the CDR3 is TGTGCCAGCAGTGACAGTTGGTCCAGGGTTGGTGAGCAGTACTTC. Its protein product is CASSDSWSRVGEQYF. V usage is TRBV6-1 and J usage is TRBJ2-7; maybe TRBD1 (5 bases). CDR3 length: 15 residues. Germline lookup yields CDR1 MNHNS and CDR2 SASEGT. Trimming shortened V by 3 bases and J by 7 bases, and 19 bases separated the two germline ends.

This chain links TRBV19 with TRBJ1-4, with 11 bases aligning to TRBD1. The V gene's germline CDR1 is LNHDA and CDR2 SQIVND (reference sequence). V gave up 6 bases and J gave up 0 bases; unmatched junction bases: 6. There are 17 residues in the CDR3. The CDR3 DNA follows: TGTGCCAGTAGGAGGACAGGGGGCAAGACAACTAATGAAAAACTGTTTTTT. Its protein is CASRRTGGKTTNEKLFF.

V gene TRBV19 combines with J gene TRBJ1-2, with D unresolved. CDR3 length: 14 amino acids. V was trimmed by 6 bases and J by 2 bases, leaving 13 bases between them. Germline values: CDR1 LNHDA, CDR2 SQIVND (reference sequence). The CDR3 spells CASSPGGRNYGYTF. As DNA, the CDR3 is TGTGCCAGTAGCCCAGGAGGGCGAAACTATGGCTACACCTTC.

The chain combines TRBV28 with TRBJ2-3; 7 nucleotides line up with TRBD2. Germline V gives CDR1 MDHEN, CDR2 SYDVKM. The ends lost 5 bases at V and 3 bases at J; junction bases unmatched: 14. The CDR3 is 17 amino acids. The CDR3 loop is CASSPIPPGGNTDTQYF. CDR3 in DNA: TGTGCCAGCAGTCCCATTCCGCCGGGAGGAAATACAGATACGCAGTATTTT.

The chain uses TRBV5-4 and TRBJ2-5; D unclear. V lost 0 bases and J lost 4, with 4 bases in between. The CDR3 length is 12 residues. The germline V gene has CDR1 SGHNT and CDR2 YYREEE (reference sequence). CDR3 in DNA: TGTGCCAGCAGCTTGGCCAGAGAGACCCAGTACTTC. Protein: CASSLARETQYF. The full variable domain, with the rest looked up from reference TRBV5-4 and TRBJ2-5, is ETGVTQSPTHLIKTRGQQVTLRCSSQSGHNTVSWYQQALGQGPQFIFQYYREEENGRGNFPPRFSGLQFPNYSSELNVNALELDDSALYLCASSLARETQYFGPGTRLLVL.

The rearrangement joins TRBV19 to TRBJ1-4, with 9 bases fitting TRBD1. CDR3 size: 15 residues. CDR1 and CDR2 from the germline V gene are LNHDA and SQIVND (reference sequence). V gave up 5 bases and J gave up 7 bases; unmatched junction bases: 8. This chain's CDR3 is CASSVPGQGREKLFF. The CDR3 DNA is TGTGCCAGTAGTGTACCGGGACAGGGTCGTGAAAAACTGTTTTTT. Drawing the rest from reference TRBV19 and TRBJ1-4, the complete variable domain is DGGITQSPKYLFRKEGQNVTLSCEQNLNHDAMYWYRQDPGQGLRLIYYSQIVNDFQKGDIAEGYSVSREKKESFPLTVTSAQKNPTAFYLCASSVPGQGREKLFFGSGTQLSVL.

This sequence joins TRBV11-2 and TRBJ1-6, with unresolved D. Germline V gene lookup returns CDR1 SGHAT and CDR2 FQNNGV. CDR3 length: 13 residues. V dropped 0 bases and J dropped 7 bases, with 4 bases sitting between them. CDR3 nucleotide sequence: TGTGCCAGCAGCTTAGAGCGGAATTCACCCCTCCACTTT. Translating it yields CASSLERNSPLHF.

The chain recombines TRBV5-1 with TRBJ1-2; 9 nucleotides match TRBD1. V lost 4 bases and J lost 10; bases outside the gene matches: 11. The CDR3 sequence is 14 residues long. Germline V lookup: CDR1 SGHRS, CDR2 YFSETQ. DNA for the CDR3: TGCGCCAGCAGCGCACTACAGGGGGCTATAGACTACACCTTC. Its protein product is CASSALQGAIDYTF.